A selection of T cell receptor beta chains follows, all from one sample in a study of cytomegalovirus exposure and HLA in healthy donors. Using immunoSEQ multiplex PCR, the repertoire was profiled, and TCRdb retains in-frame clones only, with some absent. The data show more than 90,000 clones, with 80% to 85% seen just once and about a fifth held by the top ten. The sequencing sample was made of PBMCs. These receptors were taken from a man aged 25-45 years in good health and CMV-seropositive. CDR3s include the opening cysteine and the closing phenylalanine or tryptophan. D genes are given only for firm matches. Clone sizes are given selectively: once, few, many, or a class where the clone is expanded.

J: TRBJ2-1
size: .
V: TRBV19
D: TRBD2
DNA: TGTGCCAGTAGTATACCTAGCGGGAGTTACTCCTACAATGAGCAGTTCTTC
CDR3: CASSIPSGSYSYNEQFF

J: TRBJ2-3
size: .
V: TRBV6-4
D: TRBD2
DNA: TGTGCCAGCAGGGAAATAACTAGCGACACTAGCACAGATACGCAGTATTTT
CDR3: CASREITSDTSTDTQYF

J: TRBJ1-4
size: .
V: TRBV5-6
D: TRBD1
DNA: TGTGCCAGCAGCCCCCGGACAGGGGAGTCAGCAACTAATGAAAAACTGTTTTTT
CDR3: CASSPRTGESATNEKLFF

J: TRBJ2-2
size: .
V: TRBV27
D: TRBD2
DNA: TGTGCCAGCAGTTCACTAGCGGAGACCGGGGAGCTGTTTTTT
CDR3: CASSSLAETGELFF

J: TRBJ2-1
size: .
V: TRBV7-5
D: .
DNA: TGTGTCAGAAGCTTAGCCCCCCTAGCGGGGGGTCCGGGCAGCGATGAGCAGTTCTTC
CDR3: CVRSLAPLAGGPGSDEQFF

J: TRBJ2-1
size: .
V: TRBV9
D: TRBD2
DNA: TGTGCCAGCAGCGTAGGCTTCGTAGCGGGGAATAACAATGAGCAGTTCTTC
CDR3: CASSVGFVAGNNNEQFF

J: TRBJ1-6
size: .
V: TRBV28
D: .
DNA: TGTGCCAGCTTCGAGGGGGGGACTCGAGTATCACCCCTCCACTTT
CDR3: CASFEGGTRVSPLHF

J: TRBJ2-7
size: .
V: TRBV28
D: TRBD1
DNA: TGTGCCAGCAGTATAACAGGGGTAGAGCAGTACTTC
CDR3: CASSITGVEQYF

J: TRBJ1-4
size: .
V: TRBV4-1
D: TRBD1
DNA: TGCGCCAGCAGCCAAGATCAGGGGGTCCCTGAAAAACTGTTTTTT
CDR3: CASSQDQGVPEKLFF

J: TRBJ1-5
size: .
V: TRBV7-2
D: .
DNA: TGTGCCAGCAGCCCGACGACGGGGGAAGGTGCTCAGCCCCAGCATTTT
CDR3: CASSPTTGEGAQPQHF

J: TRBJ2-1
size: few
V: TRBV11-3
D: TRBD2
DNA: TGTGCCAGCAGCTTAGAGGAGACTAGCGGGGGGTACTACAATGAGCAGTTCTTC
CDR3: CASSLEETSGGYYNEQFF

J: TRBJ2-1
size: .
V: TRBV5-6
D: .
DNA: TGTGCCAGCAGTCCGGCAGGGGAAAGGAGGCATGAGCAGTTCTTC
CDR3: CASSPAGERRHEQFF

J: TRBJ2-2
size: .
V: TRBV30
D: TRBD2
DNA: TGTGCCTGGAGACTAGCGGGAAGCACCGGGGAGCTGTTTTTT
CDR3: CAWRLAGSTGELFF

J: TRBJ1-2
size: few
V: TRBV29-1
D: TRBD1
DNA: TGCAGCACCTGGACAGGGGGGAACTATGGCTACACCTTC
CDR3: CSTWTGGNYGYTF

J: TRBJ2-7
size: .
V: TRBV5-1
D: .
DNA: TGCGCCAGCAGCTTGGGGGGGACACACTACGAGCAGTACTTC
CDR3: CASSLGGTHYEQYF

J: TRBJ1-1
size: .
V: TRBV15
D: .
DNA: TGTGCCACCAGCAACCATACAGGGACGGGAAGGACTGAAGCTTTCTTT
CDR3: CATSNHTGTGRTEAFF

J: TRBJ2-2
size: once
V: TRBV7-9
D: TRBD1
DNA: TGTTCCAGCAGCGAGGGACAGGGTGACACCGGGGAGCTGTTTTTT
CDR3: CSSSEGQGDTGELFF

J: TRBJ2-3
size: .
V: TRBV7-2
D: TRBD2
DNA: TGTGCCAGCACCCTCTCTAGCGGGGGGGCCACAGATACGCAGTATTTT
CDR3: CASTLSSGGATDTQYF

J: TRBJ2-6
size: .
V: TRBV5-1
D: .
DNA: TGCGCCAGCAGCTTGGGGGGCGCGCCTGGGGCCAACGTCCTGACTTTC
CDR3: CASSLGGAPGANVLTF

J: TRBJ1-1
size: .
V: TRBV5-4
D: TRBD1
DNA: TGTGCCAGCAGCTCACCCCCGGGACAGGGGGATGACGTCTTT
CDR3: CASSSPPGQGDDVF